This TCR beta chain was sequenced for a study of blood T cells in healthy people across ages. There are a few counts of this clonotype. Its antigen is not identified. Peripheral blood samples of approximately 10 milliliters were drawn from each donor. For the second PCR, which ran for about 7 to 11 cycles, a sample-barcoded 5' primer and a J-beta primer mix were used. TCRdb used MiXCR to reprocess the 5' RACE reads, holding one entry per CDR3 protein. The sample lists 1,800,000 or so distinct CDR3 sequences; about two fifths were seen once. Study findings and constraints: PBMCs went unsorted, and a conclusive naive versus antigen-experienced comparison was therefore prevented.

V was trimmed by 0 bases and J by 5 bases, leaving 7 bases between them. CDR3 size: 12 residues. CDR1 is DFQATT, CDR2 SNEGSKA, per germline (reference sequence). The specimen sequenced was blood. The chain couples TRBV20-1 to TRBJ1-2; D might be TRBD1 (5 bases). The sequence came from a human donor in good health. Here the CDR3 reads CSARDWGYGYTF. The CDR3 nucleotides read TGCAGTGCTAGAGATTGGGGGTATGGCTACACCTTC.